This T cell receptor (beta chain) originates from a study of cytotoxic CD8 clonotypes in ibrutinib-treated CLL (dated by TCRdb to the early 2020s). A note on the overall study: The cohort had some eleven relapsed/refractory and approximately 15 treatment-naive patients; approximately 17 were IGHV unmutated. Longitudinal samples were available for about 30% of the roughly 90 trial participants. Partial responses were observed in about 25 patients and complete responses in 2; after a median follow-up of around 68 months, remission was maintained in roughly 15 patients and progression was observed in approximately 12. Response samples were obtained after a median of about 13 months of treatment, with a range of roughly 6 to 36 months. Cryopreserved peripheral blood mononuclear cells were collected at three points: before therapy, at response, and at either sustained remission or disease progression. On average, each sample had 255,043 productive templates and 96,000 or so productive rearrangements. Every remission and progressive disease sample was obtained while ibrutinib was still being received by the patients.

This specimen's time point label, interpreted: progressive disease on ibrutinib. For TCR beta library preparation, roughly 2.2 micrograms of genomic DNA were isolated from cryopreserved PBMCs. Longitudinal blood samples from CLL patients on ibrutinib monotherapy were analyzed using high-throughput TCR beta sequencing. Patients were enrolled in a phase 2 open-label single-center ibrutinib monotherapy trial. General conclusions and limits of the study: Public clonotypes were found to be uncommon and were observed to contract or remain stable during treatment; the increase in clonality was shown to reflect expansion of private clonotypes at ibrutinib response. At ibrutinib response clonality went up, during sustained remission it held steady, and at progression it dropped back toward baseline. Baseline clonality exceeded that of age-matched healthy donors and correlated strongly with circulating CD8+ T-cell counts. Sustained-remission and progressing patients did not have matched sampling times, and lymph node repertoires were not examined.

Only a few counts were recorded for this clone. Its specific antigen is unknown. No per-base quality is available; no much larger clone lies one base away. Each clonotype received, on average, 10x coverage in deep resolution sequencing performed on a MiSeq, where the target depth lay between 1 in 1 million and 1 in 200,000 T cells. The immunoSEQ hsTCRB Kit was used to generate the TCR beta libraries. The published analysis was carried out like this. ImmunoSEQ Data Assistant and ImmunoSEQ Analyzer were used for data analysis, and V, D and J genes were assigned according to IMGT definitions. Clonality, with values ranging from 0 to 1, was calculated as one minus the normalized Shannon entropy of productive rearrangement frequencies. Only overrepresented clonotypes making up at least 0.05% of each patient's repertoire were included in the public clonotype analysis. Around 12 age-matched healthy donor repertoires from immuneACCESS were used as controls for clonality. Imported from immuneACCESS, the table was reduced by TCRdb to in-frame sequences with V and J called. These copies leave out some clones; in studies compared against another copy, an unresolved V gene accounts for under half, and the cause of the remainder is not known. For V, J and clone size, that table is used; D and trimming come from the DNA. A total of about 69,000 clones appear in this sample, 80% of them only once. The ten largest clones add up to approximately 7.7% of the sample.

The material was PBMCs, obtained at disease progression, from a patient treated with ibrutinib. This TCR was sampled from a human donor with chronic lymphocytic leukemia.

CDR3 protein: CASSPRQGENQPQHF. The nucleotides read TGTGCCAGCAGCCCCCGACAGGGGGAGAATCAGCCCCAGCATTTT. The sequence joins TRBV7-8 to TRBJ1-5, with 9 bases matching TRBD1. From V the trimming removes 5 bases and from J it removes 4 bases, while the gene matches leave 6 bases of the junction unaccounted for. The CDR3 numbers 15 residues from cysteine through phenylalanine. The only DNA kept is the CDR3, 45 bases in frame from the first base. CDR1 and CDR2 (SGHVS, FQNEAQ) derive from the germline V gene.